This paragraph covers one T cell receptor (beta chain) sequence. The data stem from a study of shared clonotypes between healthy human individuals. As for the study in general: CD4 naive and CD4 memory each took three plates per donor, while CD8 naive took two and CD8 memory one.

Repertoires were generated with immunoSEQ multiplex PCR, while TCRdb's copy carries only in-frame clones and drops some. The data show some 2.4 million clones, 80% to 95% seen once. The germline V and J ends were trimmed by 2 bases and 4 bases, with 9 bases remaining between them. From germline, CDR1 is MDHEN and CDR2 SYDVKM. The CDR3 spans 14 residues. The clonotype comes from a man aged 18 to 30 in good health. Some clones in this sample may be carry-over from other donors' samples. This chain uses TRBV28 with TRBJ1-3; D is ambiguous. Material for sequencing was naive CD4+ T cells from PBMCs. Subset denoted: CD45RA+ positively selected. The CDR3 here is CASSLIPFGNTIYF. DNA for the CDR3: TGTGCCAGCAGTTTAATTCCCTTCGGAAACACCATATATTTT.